Sequencing of this T cell receptor (beta chain) was carried out in a study of blood T cell repertoires in COVID-19. J was trimmed by 6 bases and V by 7 bases; bases with no gene match: 9. CDR1 is MNHEY, CDR2 SVGAGI, per germline. The CDR3 is made up of 13 amino acids. Data came from immunoSEQ multiplex PCR; TCRdb stores just in-frame clones and leaves some out. The sample shows about 83,000 clones, approximately 86% of them seen only once. The rearrangement links TRBV6-5 to TRBJ2-7; 7 bases map to TRBD1. The origin of this receptor is a woman aged 50 to 60 with active or convalescent COVID-19. The sample comprised peripheral blood. Here the CDR3 reads CASKGDSQVEQYF. The CDR3 DNA reads as TGTGCCAGCAAAGGGGACAGTCAAGTCGAGCAGTACTTC.